These 14 T cell receptor beta chains originate from one sample sequenced in a study of T cells after yellow fever vaccination. TCRdb reanalysed the 5' RACE reads using MiXCR and keeps one entry per CDR3 protein. The table shows 65,000 to 90,000 distinct CDR3 sequences, with 10% to 15% occurring only once. Here the sequenced sample was CD8+ T cells not binding an NS4B(214-222) dextramer, sorted from PBMCs, taken around 3 weeks after the first yellow fever vaccination. These receptors originate from a young man who received the YFV17D yellow fever vaccine.

The chain has TRBV4-2 and TRBJ2-1, with D maybe TRBD1 (5 bases). Germline loops: CDR1 LGHNA, CDR2 YNFKEQ. This CDR3 is built from 14 residues. V lost 10 bases and J 5 bases, leaving 18 bases between the germline ends. The CDR3 DNA is TGTGCCATGGGCCCCGCGCGACAGCACAATGAGCAGTTCTTC. This encodes CAMGPARQHNEQFF.

This clonotype was observed a handful of times. J is TRBJ2-5 and V is TRBV20-1, with D possibly being TRBD1 (5 bases). CDR3 length: 14 residues. Trimming took 6 bases from V and 5 from J, leaving 19 bases between them. CDR1 and CDR2 (germline): DFQATT, SNEGSKA (reference sequence). The CDR3 reads CSAAVPTGAETQYF. The CDR3 nucleotides are TGCAGTGCCGCCGTCCCAACAGGAGCGGAGACCCAGTACTTC.

This clonotype was counted between two and nine times. The chain combines TRBV5-5 with TRBJ1-2, with TRBD1 as a possible D gene (5 bases). CDR1 and CDR2 (germline): SGHKS, YYEKEE (reference sequence). Trimming left V 0 bases short and J 4 bases short, with 10 bases between. The CDR3 sequence is 14 residues long. The CDR3 DNA follows: TGTGCCAGCAGCTTGGGTGCAGGGACCTATGGCTACACCTTC. It encodes CASSLGAGTYGYTF.

There are a few counts of this clonotype. The chain carries TRBV3-1 and TRBJ2-1; no reliable D call. The germline gives CDR1 LGHDT, CDR2 YNNKEL (reference sequence). Trimming took off 7 bases at V and 0 bases at J, with 16 bases between the two ends. The CDR3 has 16 residues. The CDR3 reads CASTRKVQSSYNEQFF. DNA for the CDR3: TGTGCCAGCACCCGAAAAGTGCAGAGCTCCTACAATGAGCAGTTCTTC.

The chain has TRBV19 and TRBJ2-7; 8 positions match TRBD1. The length of the CDR3 is 14 residues. CDR1 and CDR2 from the germline V gene are LNHDA and SQIVND (reference sequence). Trimming removed 8 bases from V and 2 bases from J; junction bases left unmatched: 8. The CDR3 DNA reads TGTGCCAGTGCCCCAGGGACAGGAACCTACGAGCAGTACTTC. Residues: CASAPGTGTYEQYF.

This clonotype turned up a few times. This rearrangement joins TRBV20-1 to TRBJ2-4; D is unresolved. V was pared by 1 base and J by 4 bases, with 8 bases between. The CDR3 is 13 amino acids. Germline CDR1 and CDR2: DFQATT and SNEGSKA (reference sequence). The CDR3 DNA follows: TGCAGTGCTAGAGGGGGAAAAAAAAACATTCAGTACTTC. Its translation is CSARGGKKNIQYF.

V is TRBV12-3 or TRBV12-4 and J is TRBJ2-5, with D perhaps TRBD2 (5 bases). Trimming removed 3 bases at V and 4 bases at J, with 12 bases between. This CDR3 has 14 residues. As DNA, the CDR3 is TGTGCCAGCAGTTTCCTCATGGGGAGAGAGACCCAGTACTTC. It translates to CASSFLMGRETQYF.

This clonotype was recorded a few times. The rearrangement links TRBV27 to TRBJ2-7; 12 nucleotides line up with TRBD2. Germline V gene data show CDR1 as MNHEY and CDR2 as SMNVEV (reference sequence). The V and J ends lost 9 bases and 3 bases, in that order; junction bases with no gene match: 3. This CDR3 has 13 amino acids. Here the CDR3 DNA reads TGTGCCAGTTCTAGCGGGGGGGACTACGAGCAGTACTTC. Its protein is CASSSGGDYEQYF.

This clonotype came up a few times. The chain has TRBV7-9 and TRBJ2-7; possibly TRBD2 for D (5 bases). Trimming pared 2 bases from V and 1 base from J, leaving 6 bases between. Germline CDR1 is SEHNR and CDR2 is FQNEAQ (reference sequence). This CDR3 has 13 amino acids. The CDR3 loop is CASSLPGSYEQYV. CDR3 nucleotide sequence: TGTGCCAGCAGCTTACCGGGGTCCTACGAGCAGTACGTC.

A few counts support this clonotype. The rearrangement joins TRBV6-5 to TRBJ2-1; D is perhaps TRBD1 (7 bases). CDR1 and CDR2 (germline): MNHEY, SVGAGI. The CDR3 covers 13 residues. Trimming took off 4 bases at V and 9 bases at J, with 13 bases between the two ends. CDR3 nucleotide sequence: TGTGCCAGCAGTTTCGCAGGGGGAGGTGAGCAGTTCTTC. Translation: CASSFAGGGEQFF.

The rearrangement joins TRBV28 to TRBJ2-7, with D hard to call. Trimming shortened V by 1 base and J by 5 bases, and 15 bases separated the two germline ends. The germline V gene has CDR1 MDHEN and CDR2 SYDVKM. The CDR3 sequence is 15 residues long. CDR3 nucleotide sequence: TGTGCCAGCAGTTTATTGCGTTCTCCGGGCCACGAGCAGTACGTC. The encoded protein is CASSLLRSPGHEQYV.

The table lists this clonotype with a few counts. The chain couples TRBV2 to TRBJ1-1, with a tentative D call TRBD1 (6 bases). Per the germline V gene, CDR1 is SNHLY and CDR2 is FYNNEI. V lost 8 bases, J lost 0 bases, and 13 bases lay in between. CDR3 length equals 14 residues. In nucleotides, the CDR3 is TGTGCCAGCGTTGGGGGCAACATGAACACTGAAGCTTTCTTT. Protein sequence: CASVGGNMNTEAFF.

This clonotype occurred a few times. The chain couples TRBV7-9 to TRBJ1-2; TRBD1 is a possible D gene (6 bases). The CDR3 is 13 amino acids. Germline V gene lookup returns CDR1 SEHNR and CDR2 FQNEAQ (reference sequence). The V end was cut by 2 bases, the J end by 4 bases, with 8 bases between. The CDR3 nucleotides are TGTGCCAGCAGCTTACAGGGGCCCTATGGCTACACCTTC. Its protein is CASSLQGPYGYTF.

V gene TRBV6-1 combines with J gene TRBJ2-5, with a possible D match to TRBD2 (6 bases). The germline V gene encodes CDR1 MNHNS and CDR2 SASEGT. Trimming took off 0 bases at V and 5 bases at J, with 19 bases between the two ends. This CDR3 is 17 amino acids long. CDR3 in DNA: TGTGCCAGCAGTGAAGCGCGCGGGGTCCGAGTTATGGAGACCCAGTACTTC. It codes for CASSEARGVRVMETQYF.